The clone carrying this T cell receptor beta chain occurred once. This specimen belongs to a study of blood T cell repertoires in COVID-19. Here immunoSEQ multiplex PCR was the method, and the copy in TCRdb shows in-frame clones only, minus some. The sample comprises under 150,000 clones, about 88% of which are singletons, and about 10% rests with the top ten. Germline CDR1 SGDLS, CDR2 YYNGEE. The CDR3 consists of 15 residues. The germline V and J ends were trimmed by 4 bases and 1 base, with 14 bases remaining between them. The sample consisted of peripheral blood. The TCR was taken from a middle-aged man with active or convalescent COVID-19. V gene TRBV9 combines with J gene TRBJ1-2; D is possibly TRBD1 (5 bases). CDR3 sequence reads: CASSSWGRSNYGYTF. The CDR3 DNA sequence: TGTGCCAGCAGCTCCTGGGGCAGGAGTAACTATGGCTACACCTTC.